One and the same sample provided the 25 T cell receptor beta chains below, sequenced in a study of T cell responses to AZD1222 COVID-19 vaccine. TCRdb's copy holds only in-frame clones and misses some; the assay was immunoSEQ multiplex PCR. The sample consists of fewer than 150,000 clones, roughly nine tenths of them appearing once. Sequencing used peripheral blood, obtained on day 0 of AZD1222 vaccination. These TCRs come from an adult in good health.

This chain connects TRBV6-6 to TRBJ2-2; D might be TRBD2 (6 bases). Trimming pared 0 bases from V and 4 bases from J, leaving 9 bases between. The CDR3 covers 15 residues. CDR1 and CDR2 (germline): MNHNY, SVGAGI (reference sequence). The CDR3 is CASSYSRGFTGELFF. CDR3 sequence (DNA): TGTGCCAGCAGTTACTCGCGGGGATTCACCGGGGAGCTGTTTTTT.

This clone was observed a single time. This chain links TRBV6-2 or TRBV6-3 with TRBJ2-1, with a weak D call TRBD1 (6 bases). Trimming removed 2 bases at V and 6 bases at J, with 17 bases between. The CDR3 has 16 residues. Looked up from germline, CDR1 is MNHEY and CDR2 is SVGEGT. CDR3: CASSYGGSGLSNEQFF. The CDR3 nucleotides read TGTGCCAGCAGTTACGGGGGCTCTGGGCTCTCCAATGAGCAGTTCTTC.

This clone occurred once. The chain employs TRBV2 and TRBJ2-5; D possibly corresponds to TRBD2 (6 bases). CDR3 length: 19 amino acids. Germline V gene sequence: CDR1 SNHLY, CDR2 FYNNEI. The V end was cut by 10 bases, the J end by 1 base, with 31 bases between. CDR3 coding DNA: TGTGCCACCTCCTCGCCCGGGGAGACTAGTTGGGTTGCCCAAGAGACCCAGTACTTC. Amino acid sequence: CATSSPGETSWVAQETQYF.

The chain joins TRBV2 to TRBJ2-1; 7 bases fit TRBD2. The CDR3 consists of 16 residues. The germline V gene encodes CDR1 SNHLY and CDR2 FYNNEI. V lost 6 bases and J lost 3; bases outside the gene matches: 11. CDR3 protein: CASRDRPGGNYNEQFF. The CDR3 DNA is TGTGCCAGCAGAGATCGGCCGGGGGGAAACTACAATGAGCAGTTCTTC.

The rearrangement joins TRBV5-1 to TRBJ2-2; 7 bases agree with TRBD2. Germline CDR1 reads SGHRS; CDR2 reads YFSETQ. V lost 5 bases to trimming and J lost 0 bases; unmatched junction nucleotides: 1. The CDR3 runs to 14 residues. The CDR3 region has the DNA TGCGCCAGCAGGGGACTAACGAACACCGGGGAGCTGTTTTTT. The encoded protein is CASRGLTNTGELFF. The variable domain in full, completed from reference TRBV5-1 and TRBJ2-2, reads KAGVTQTPRYLIKTRGQQVTLSCSPISGHRSVSWYQQTPGQGLQFLFEYFSETQRNKGNFPGRFSGRQFSNSRSEMNVSTLELGDSALYLCASRGLTNTGELFFGEGSRLTVL.

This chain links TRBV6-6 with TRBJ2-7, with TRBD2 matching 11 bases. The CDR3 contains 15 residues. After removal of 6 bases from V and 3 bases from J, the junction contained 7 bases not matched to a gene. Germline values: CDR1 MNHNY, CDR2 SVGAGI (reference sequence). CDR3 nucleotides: TGTGCCAGCAGGCCCCTAGCGGGGGGTGACTACGAGCAGTACTTC. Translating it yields CASRPLAGGDYEQYF.

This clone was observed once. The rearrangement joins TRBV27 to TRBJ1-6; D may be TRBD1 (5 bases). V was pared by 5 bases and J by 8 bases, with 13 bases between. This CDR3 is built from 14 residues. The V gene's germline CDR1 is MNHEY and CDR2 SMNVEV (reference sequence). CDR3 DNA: TGTGCCAGCAGTCCGACATGGGGGGATTCACCCCTCCACTTT. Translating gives CASSPTWGDSPLHF.

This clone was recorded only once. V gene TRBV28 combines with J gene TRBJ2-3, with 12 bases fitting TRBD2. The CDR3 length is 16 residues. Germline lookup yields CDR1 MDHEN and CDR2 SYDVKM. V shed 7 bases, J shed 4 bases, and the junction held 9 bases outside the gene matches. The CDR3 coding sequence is TGTGCCAGCAAGCAGACTAGCGGGAGTGGGGCAGATACGCAGTATTTT. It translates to CASKQTSGSGADTQYF.

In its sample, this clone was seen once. The CDR3: CASSQASGTGELFF. The CDR3, as DNA: TGTGCCAGCAGCCAAGCCTCGGGCACCGGGGAGCTGTTTTTT. The gene calls are TRBV7-2 and TRBJ2-2; D gene unclear. V was trimmed by 5 bases and J by 4 bases, leaving 11 bases between them. Germline CDR1 reads SGHTA; CDR2 reads FQGNSA. CDR3 length: 14 amino acids. The complete variable domain, with remaining parts taken from reference TRBV7-2 and TRBJ2-2, reads GAGVSQSPSNKVTEKGKDVELRCDPISGHTALYWYRQSLGQGLEFLIYFQGNSAPDKSGLPSDRFSAERTGGSVSTLTIQRTQQEDSAVYLCASSQASGTGELFFGEGSRLTVL.

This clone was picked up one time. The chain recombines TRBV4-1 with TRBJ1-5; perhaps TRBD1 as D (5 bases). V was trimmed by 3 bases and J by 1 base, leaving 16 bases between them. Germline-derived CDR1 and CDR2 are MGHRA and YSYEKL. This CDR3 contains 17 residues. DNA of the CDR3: TGCGCCAGCAGCCAGGCCCCGAGGGGTCGGAGCAATCAGCCCCAGCATTTT. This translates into CASSQAPRGRSNQPQHF.

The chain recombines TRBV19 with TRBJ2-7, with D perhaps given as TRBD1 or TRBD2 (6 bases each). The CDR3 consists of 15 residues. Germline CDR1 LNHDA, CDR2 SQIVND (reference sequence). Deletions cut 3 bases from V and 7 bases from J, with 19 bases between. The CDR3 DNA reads TGTGCCAGTAGTATGCGGGGTTGGCAAGGGGGAGAGCAGTACTTC. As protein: CASSMRGWQGGEQYF. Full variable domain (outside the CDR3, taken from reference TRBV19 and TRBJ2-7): DGGITQSPKYLFRKEGQNVTLSCEQNLNHDAMYWYRQDPGQGLRLIYYSQIVNDFQKGDIAEGYSVSREKKESFPLTVTSAQKNPTAFYLCASSMRGWQGGEQYFGPGTRLTVT.

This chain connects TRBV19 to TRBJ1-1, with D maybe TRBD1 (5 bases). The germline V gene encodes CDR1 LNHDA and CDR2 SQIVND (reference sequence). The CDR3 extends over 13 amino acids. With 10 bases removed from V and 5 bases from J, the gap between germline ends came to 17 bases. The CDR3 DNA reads TGTGCCACCTTGGGGACGGGAAGGACTGAAGCTTTCTTT. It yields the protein CATLGTGRTEAFF.

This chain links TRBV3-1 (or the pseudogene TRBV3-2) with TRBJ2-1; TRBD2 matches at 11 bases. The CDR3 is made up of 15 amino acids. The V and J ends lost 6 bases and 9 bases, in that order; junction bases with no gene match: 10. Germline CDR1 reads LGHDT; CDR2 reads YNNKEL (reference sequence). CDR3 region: CASSLSGRGVAEQFF. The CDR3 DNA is TGTGCCAGCAGTCTTAGCGGGAGGGGCGTGGCTGAGCAGTTCTTC.

The CDR3 sequence is CASSQTRNPGNTIYF. CDR3 sequence (DNA): TGTGCCAGCAGCCAAACCAGAAATCCCGGAAACACCATATATTTT. J is TRBJ1-3 and V is TRBV3-1 (or the pseudogene TRBV3-2); the D is unclear. Germline V gene lookup returns CDR1 LGHDT and CDR2 YNNKEL (reference sequence). The CDR3 consists of 15 residues. V was trimmed by 2 bases and J by 4 bases, leaving 12 bases between them.

CDR3 in DNA: TGTGCCAGCAGTGTCCCGGGACAGAACTATGGCTACACCTTC. Amino acid sequence: CASSVPGQNYGYTF. The chain is built from TRBV25-1 and TRBJ1-2; 7 bases match TRBD1. Germline CDR1 MGHDK, CDR2 SYGVNS. CDR3 length: 14 residues. V gave up 4 bases and J gave up 2 bases; unmatched junction bases: 4.

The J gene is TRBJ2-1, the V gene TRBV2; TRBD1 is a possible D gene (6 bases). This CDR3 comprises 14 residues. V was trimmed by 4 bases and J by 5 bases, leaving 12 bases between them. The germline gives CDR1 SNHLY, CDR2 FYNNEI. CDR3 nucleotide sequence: TGTGCCAGCAGTGGCCATACAGGGAACAATGAGCAGTTCTTC. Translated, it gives CASSGHTGNNEQFF.

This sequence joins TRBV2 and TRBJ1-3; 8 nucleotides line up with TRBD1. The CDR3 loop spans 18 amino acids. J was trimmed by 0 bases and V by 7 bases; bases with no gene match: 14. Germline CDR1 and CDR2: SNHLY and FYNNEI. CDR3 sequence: CASTGETGALSSGNTIYF. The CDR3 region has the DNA TGTGCCAGCACGGGAGAGACAGGGGCGCTTTCCTCTGGAAACACCATATATTTT. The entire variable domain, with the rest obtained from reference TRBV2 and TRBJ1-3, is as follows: EPEVTQTPSHQVTQMGQEVILRCVPISNHLYFYWYRQILGQKVEFLVSFYNNEISEKSEIFDDQFSVERPDGSNFTLKIRSTKLEDSAMYFCASTGETGALSSGNTIYFGEGSWLTVV.

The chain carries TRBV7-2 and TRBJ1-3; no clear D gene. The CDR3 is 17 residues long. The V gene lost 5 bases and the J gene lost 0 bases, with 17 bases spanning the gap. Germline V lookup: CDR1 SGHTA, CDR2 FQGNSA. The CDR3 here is CASSPRAGVDSGNTIYF. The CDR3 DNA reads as TGTGCCAGCAGCCCCCGGGCGGGAGTAGACTCTGGAAACACCATATATTTT.

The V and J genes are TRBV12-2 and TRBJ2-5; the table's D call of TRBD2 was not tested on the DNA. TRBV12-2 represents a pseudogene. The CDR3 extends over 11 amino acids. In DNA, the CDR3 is TGTGCAAGTCGCCGGGAAGAGACCCAGTACTTC. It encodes CASRREETQYF.

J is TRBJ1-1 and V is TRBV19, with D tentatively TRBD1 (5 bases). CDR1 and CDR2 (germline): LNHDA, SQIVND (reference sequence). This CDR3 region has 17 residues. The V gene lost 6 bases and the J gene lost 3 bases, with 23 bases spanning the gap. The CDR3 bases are TGTGCCAGTAGGCGGGTTCTCGCGGGTTGGGGGGACACTGAAGCTTTCTTT. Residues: CASRRVLAGWGDTEAFF.

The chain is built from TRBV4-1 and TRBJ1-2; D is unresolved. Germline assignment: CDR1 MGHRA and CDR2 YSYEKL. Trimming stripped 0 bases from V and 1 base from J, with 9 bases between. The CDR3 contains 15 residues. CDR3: CASSQEIGLNYGYTF. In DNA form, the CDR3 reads TGCGCCAGCAGCCAAGAAATCGGACTTAACTATGGCTACACCTTC.

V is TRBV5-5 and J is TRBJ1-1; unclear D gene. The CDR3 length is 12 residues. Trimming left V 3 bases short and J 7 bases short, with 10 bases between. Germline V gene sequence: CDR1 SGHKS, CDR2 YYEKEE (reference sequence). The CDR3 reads CASSSHGREAFF. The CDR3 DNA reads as TGTGCCAGCAGCTCACACGGGCGTGAAGCTTTCTTT.

The CDR3 loop reads CASSPEAGISNQPQHF. DNA for the CDR3: TGTGCCAGCAGTCCCGAGGCGGGGATAAGCAATCAGCCCCAGCATTTT. The chain combines TRBV2 with TRBJ1-5; D call uncertain. The germline V gene has CDR1 SNHLY and CDR2 FYNNEI. The CDR3 is 16 residues long. V dropped 5 bases and J dropped 1 base, with 15 bases sitting between them.

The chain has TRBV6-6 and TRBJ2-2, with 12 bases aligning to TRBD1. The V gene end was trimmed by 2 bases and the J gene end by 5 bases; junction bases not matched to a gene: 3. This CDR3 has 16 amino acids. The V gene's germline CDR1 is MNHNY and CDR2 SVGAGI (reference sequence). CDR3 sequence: CASSYRDRGLTGELFF. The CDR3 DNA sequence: TGTGCCAGCAGTTACCGGGACAGGGGGCTTACCGGGGAGCTGTTTTTT.

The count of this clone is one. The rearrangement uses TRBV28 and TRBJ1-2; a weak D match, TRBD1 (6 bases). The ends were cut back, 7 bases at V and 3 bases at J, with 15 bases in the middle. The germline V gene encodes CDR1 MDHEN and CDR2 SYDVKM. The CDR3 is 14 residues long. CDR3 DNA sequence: TGTGCCAGCACCTCATCGGACAGATACTATGGCTACACCTTC. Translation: CASTSSDRYYGYTF.